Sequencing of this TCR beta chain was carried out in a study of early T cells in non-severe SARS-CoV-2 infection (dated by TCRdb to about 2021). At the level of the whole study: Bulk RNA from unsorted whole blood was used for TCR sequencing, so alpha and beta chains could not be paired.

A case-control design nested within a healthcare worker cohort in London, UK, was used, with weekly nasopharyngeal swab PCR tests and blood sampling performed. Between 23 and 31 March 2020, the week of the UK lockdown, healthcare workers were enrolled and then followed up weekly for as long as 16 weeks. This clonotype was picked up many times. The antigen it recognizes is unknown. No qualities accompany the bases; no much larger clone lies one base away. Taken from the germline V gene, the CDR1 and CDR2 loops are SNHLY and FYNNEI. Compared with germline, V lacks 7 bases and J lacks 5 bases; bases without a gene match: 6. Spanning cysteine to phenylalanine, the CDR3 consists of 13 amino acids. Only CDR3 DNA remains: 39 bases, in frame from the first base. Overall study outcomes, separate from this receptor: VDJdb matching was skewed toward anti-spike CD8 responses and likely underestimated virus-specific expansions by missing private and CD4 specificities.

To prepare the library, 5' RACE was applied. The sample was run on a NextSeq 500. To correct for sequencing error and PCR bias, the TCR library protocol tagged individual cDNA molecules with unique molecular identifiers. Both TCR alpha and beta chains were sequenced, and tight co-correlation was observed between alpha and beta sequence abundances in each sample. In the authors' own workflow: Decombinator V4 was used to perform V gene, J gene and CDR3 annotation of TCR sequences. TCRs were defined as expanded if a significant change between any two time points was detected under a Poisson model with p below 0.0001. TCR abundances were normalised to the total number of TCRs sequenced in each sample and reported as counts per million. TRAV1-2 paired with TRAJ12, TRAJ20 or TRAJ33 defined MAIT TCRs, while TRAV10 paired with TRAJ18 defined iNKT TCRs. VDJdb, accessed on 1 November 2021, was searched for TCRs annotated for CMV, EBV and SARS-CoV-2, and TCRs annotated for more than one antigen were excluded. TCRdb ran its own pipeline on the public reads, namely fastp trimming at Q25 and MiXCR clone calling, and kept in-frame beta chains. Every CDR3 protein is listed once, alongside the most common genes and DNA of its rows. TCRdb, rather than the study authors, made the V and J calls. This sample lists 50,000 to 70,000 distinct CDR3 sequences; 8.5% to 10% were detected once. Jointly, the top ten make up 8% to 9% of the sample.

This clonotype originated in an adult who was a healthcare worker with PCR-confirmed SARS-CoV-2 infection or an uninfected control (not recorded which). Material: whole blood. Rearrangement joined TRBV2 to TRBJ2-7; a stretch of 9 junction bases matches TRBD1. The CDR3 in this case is CASNRGRGDEQYF. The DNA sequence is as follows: TGTGCCAGCAACAGGGGGCGAGGGGACGAGCAGTACTTC.